Below, one T cell receptor beta chain is given with its context. The data were taken from a study of technical replicates of blood from several donors. The CDR3 has 13 amino acids. Germline CDR1 reads LNHDA; CDR2 reads SQIVND (reference sequence). The ends lost 8 bases at V and 2 bases at J; junction bases unmatched: 5. Sequencing used immunoSEQ multiplex PCR; TCRdb keeps in-frame clones, though not all of them. Of about 80,000 clones listed, approximately 93% were seen once; the top ten hold more than 0.3%. The chain couples TRBV19 to TRBJ2-7, with 8 bases fitting TRBD2. The material sequenced was T cells isolated from PBMCs. The clonotype was recovered from a human donor in good health. The CDR3 protein is CASSGTSPYEQYF. In nucleotides, the CDR3 is TGTGCCAGTTCCGGGACTAGTCCCTACGAGCAGTACTTC.